Presented here are 3 T cell receptor beta chains from one specimen sequenced in a study of cytomegalovirus exposure and HLA in healthy donors. The PCR employed 60 Vbeta primers together with 13 Jbeta primers. Repertoires were generated with immunoSEQ multiplex PCR, while TCRdb's copy carries only in-frame clones and drops some. Of 70,000 to 90,000 clones in the sample, around 70% are singletons; the top ten hold about a fifth. Sequencing was carried out using PBMCs. Receptors originate from a man aged 40-50 years in good health and CMV-seropositive.

This chain uses TRBV6-5 with TRBJ2-7; perhaps TRBD1 as D (5 bases). Per the germline V gene, CDR1 is MNHEY and CDR2 is SVGAGI. V lost 10 bases, J lost 4 bases, and 17 bases lay in between. The CDR3 sequence is 13 residues long. The CDR3 reads CATMGQGRYEQYF. Written as DNA, the CDR3 is TGTGCCACTATGGGGCAGGGTCGTTACGAGCAGTACTTC.

V gene TRBV7-3 combines with J gene TRBJ2-6; a weak D match, TRBD1 (6 bases). The CDR3 is 17 residues long. V shed 3 bases and J shed 0 bases, with 12 bases lying between them. Germline V gives CDR1 SGHTA, CDR2 FQGTGA. This chain's CDR3 is CASSLDSQISGANVLTF. CDR3 sequence (DNA): TGTGCCAGCAGCTTGGACAGTCAAATCTCTGGGGCCAACGTCCTGACTTTC.

The V call is TRBV10-3, the J call TRBJ2-2, with 11 positions matching TRBD2. The CDR3 covers 14 residues. J lost 5 bases, V lost 7 bases, and 3 bases had no gene match. Germline V gives CDR1 ENHRY, CDR2 SYGVKD. The CDR3 DNA follows: TGTGCCATCACAGCTAGCGGGGGGACCGGGGAGCTGTTTTTT. Translated, it gives CAITASGGTGELFF.